Below, one T cell receptor (beta chain) is given with its context. These data are taken from a study of technical replicates of blood from several donors. The assay was immunoSEQ multiplex PCR, and TCRdb's table has in-frame clones only and misses some. The repertoire holds over 50,000 clones, with around 85% as singletons. The CDR3 consists of 17 residues. The sequencing input was PBMCs. This chain links TRBV7-5 with TRBJ2-3; the D call of TRBD2 is as the table states it, not checked on the DNA. TRBV7-5 is labeled a pseudogene. The TCR originated in a human donor in good health. Some clones in this sample may be carry-over from other donors' samples. This CDR3 is CVRSFRTSGGAGDTQYF. CDR3 nucleotides: TGTGTCAGAAGCTTTCGCACTAGCGGGGGGGCGGGGGATACGCAGTATTTT.